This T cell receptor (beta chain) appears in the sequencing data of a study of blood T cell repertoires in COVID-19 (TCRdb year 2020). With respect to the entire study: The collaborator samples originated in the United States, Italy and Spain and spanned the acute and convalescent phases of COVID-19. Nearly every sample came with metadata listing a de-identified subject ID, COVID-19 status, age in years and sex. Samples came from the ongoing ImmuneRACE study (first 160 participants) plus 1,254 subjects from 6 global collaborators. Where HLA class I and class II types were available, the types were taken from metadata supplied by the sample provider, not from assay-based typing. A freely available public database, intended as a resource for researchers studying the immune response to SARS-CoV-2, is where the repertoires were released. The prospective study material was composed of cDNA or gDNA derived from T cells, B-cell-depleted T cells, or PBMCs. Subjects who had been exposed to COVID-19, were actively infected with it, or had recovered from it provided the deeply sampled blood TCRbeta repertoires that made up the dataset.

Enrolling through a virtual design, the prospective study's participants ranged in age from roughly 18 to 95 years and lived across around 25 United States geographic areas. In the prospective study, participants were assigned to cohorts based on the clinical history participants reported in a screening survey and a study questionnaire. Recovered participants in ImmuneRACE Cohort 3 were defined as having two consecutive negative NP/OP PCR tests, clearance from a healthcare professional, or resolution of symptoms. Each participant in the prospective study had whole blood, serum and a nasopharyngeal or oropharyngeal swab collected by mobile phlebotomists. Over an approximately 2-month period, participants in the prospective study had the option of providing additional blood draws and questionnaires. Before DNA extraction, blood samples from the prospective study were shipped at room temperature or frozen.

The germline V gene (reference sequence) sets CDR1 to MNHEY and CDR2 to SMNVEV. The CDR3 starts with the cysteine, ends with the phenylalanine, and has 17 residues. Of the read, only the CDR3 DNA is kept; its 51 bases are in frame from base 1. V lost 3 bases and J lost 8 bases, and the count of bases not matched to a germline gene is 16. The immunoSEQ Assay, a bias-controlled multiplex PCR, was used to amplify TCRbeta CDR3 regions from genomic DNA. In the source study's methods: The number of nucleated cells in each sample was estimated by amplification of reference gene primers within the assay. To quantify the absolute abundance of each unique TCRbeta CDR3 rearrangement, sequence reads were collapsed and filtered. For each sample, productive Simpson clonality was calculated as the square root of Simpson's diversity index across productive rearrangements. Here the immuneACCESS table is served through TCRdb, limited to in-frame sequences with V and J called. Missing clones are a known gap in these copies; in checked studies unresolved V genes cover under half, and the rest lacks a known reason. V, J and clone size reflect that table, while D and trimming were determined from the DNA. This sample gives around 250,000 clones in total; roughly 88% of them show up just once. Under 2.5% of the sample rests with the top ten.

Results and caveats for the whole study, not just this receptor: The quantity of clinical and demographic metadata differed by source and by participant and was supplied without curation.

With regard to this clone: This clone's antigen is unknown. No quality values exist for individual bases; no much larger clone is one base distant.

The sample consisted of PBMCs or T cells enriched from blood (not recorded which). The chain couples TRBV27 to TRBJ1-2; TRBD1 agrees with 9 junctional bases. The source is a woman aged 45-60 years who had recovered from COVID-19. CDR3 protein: CASSLAGTGRFGWGYTF. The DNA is TGTGCCAGCAGTTTGGCAGGGACAGGGCGGTTTGGGTGGGGCTACACCTTC.